A single T cell receptor (beta chain) is shown here with its context. This receptor's antigen is unknown. No base qualities exist here, and no much larger clone lies one base off it. Synthesis of TCR cDNA relied on 5'RACE template switching, a step that introduced a universal primer site along with unique molecular identifiers. cDNA synthesis was primed from both the TCR alpha and TCR beta constant segments. Two PCR steps were used to amplify libraries, with sample barcodes and sequencing adapters being added in the second step. Libraries were sequenced on Illumina HiSeq 2500 (2x100 bp) or NovaSeq (2x150 bp). From the authors' description of their analysis: Demultiplexing of reads and collapsing into UMI consensus sequences were performed with MIGEC, and V(D)J alignment was carried out with MiXCR. Vaccine-responding clonotypes were identified with edgeR using replicate PBMC samples, with FDR below 0.01 and a log2 fold change above 5 up to day 15 being required. CD4 or CD8 identity was assigned to each bulk clonotype according to whether the clonotype was present at higher abundance in the sequenced CD4 repertoire or the sequenced CD8 repertoire. The raw public reads went through TCRdb reprocessing: fastp at Q25, MiXCR clone calling, in-frame beta chains kept. CDR3 protein sequences are deduplicated, and each keeps its most common genes and DNA. The V and J calls reflect TCRdb's pipeline rather than the authors' work. The sample data list 250,000 to 350,000 distinct CDR3 sequences, and 6.8% of these were observed just once. Of the sample, roughly a sixth falls within the top ten clones.

This entry belongs to a study of T cells after yellow fever vaccination (dated by TCRdb to the late 2010s). Regarding the research as a whole: The SMART-Seq v4 Ultra Low Input RNA kit was used to prepare libraries from fractions with low cell numbers. Bulk TCR alpha and beta repertoires were sequenced longitudinally to track T-cell clones before and after primary and booster YFV17D yellow fever vaccination. Blood samples were taken at several timepoints before and after primary and secondary immunization, and bulk PBMC replicates and cell subsets were isolated. Two healthy male donors, one aged 18 to 29 and one aged 30 to 40 years, made up the cohort. The study at large found these results: The secondary T-cell response was weaker than the primary response but faster, peaking on day 5 instead of day 15. The study included only a couple of donors, which limits how far the findings can be generalized. After the booster, most clones that had expanded after primary vaccination were detected again (around 97% of CD4 and around 88% of CD8), suggesting broad maintenance of memory. A small fraction of clonotypes showed up in both the CD4 and CD8 compartments, probably as a result of convergent recombination. Computational filtering was needed because FACS-sorted repertoires could contain abundant contaminating clonotypes from the bulk population.

Trimming removed 3 bases from V and 10 bases from J, leaving 21 bases between the germline ends. The germline V gene gives CDR1 as LGHNA and CDR2 as YSLEER. The cysteine opens and the phenylalanine closes a CDR3 of 15 amino acids. Of all the DNA, just the CDR3 is kept, 45 bases in frame from base 1. What this sample's treatment or condition label stands for: live attenuated yellow fever vaccine strain. At each blood-draw timepoint, two biological replicates of bulk PBMCs were collected. A standard Ficoll-Paque protocol was used to isolate PBMCs from peripheral blood. TriZol was used to extract RNA from bulk PBMCs, CD4 and CD8 fractions, and dextramer-positive and dextramer-negative fractions.

This receptor was taken from a man younger than 30 who received the YFV17D yellow fever vaccine. This specimen was PBMCs, taken 45 days after the first yellow fever vaccination. The rearranged chain carries TRBV4-3 and TRBJ1-1, with TRBD1 tentatively as D gene (6 bases match). The CDR3 sequence is CASSQYPRDGQIAFF. The DNA is TGCGCCAGCAGCCAGTACCCCCGGGACGGACAGATAGCTTTCTTT.